This TCR beta chain was recovered during a study of CD8+ T cells in alopecia areata. Study details: C3H/HeJ donors aged about 6-13 months with spontaneous alopecia supplied skin grafted onto roughly 7-11-week-old female C3H/HeJ mice.

From germline, CDR1 is NSQYPW and CDR2 LRSPGD (reference sequence). V dropped 3 bases and J dropped 0 bases, with 11 bases sitting between them. The CDR3 is 16 residues long. Worth noting for this clone: Its specificity is not known. The gene names here belong to mouse. The sequence runs out 4 residues before the end of the CDR3; the remainder is reconstructed from the germline J gene.

Study-wide results and limits: Scalp sequencing captures resident alphabeta T cells of normal skin too. Patients showed less clear TCR sequence sharing than mice, possibly partly because of HLA diversity. More clonal than normal scalp was lesional scalp, particularly alopecia totalis/universalis.

Reverse transcribed after extraction, RNA yielded cDNA as the sequencing template. The repertoire was sequenced with immunoSEQ multiplex PCR; TCRdb's copy has only in-frame clones and lacks some. The specimen has some 120,000 clones, none found just once. The rearrangement joins TRBV1 to TRBJ2-2; no reliable D call. The sample comprised lesional skin. This clonotype was sampled from a C3H/HeJ mouse with alopecia areata. MHC haplotype of the mouse line: H2-k. CDR3 DNA (partial): TGCACCTGCAGTGCGCCGACACCTTCAAACACCGGG. Translated: CTCSAPTPSNTG. From start to end, the CDR3 is CTCSAPTPSNTGQLYF.